This TCR beta chain appears in the sequencing data of a study of CD8 T cells in ankylosing spondylitis. V gave up 2 bases and J gave up 2 bases, with 19 bases separating them. The CDR3 length is 18 residues. Germline lookup yields CDR1 LGHDT and CDR2 YNNKEL (reference sequence). This clonotype was seen more than once but under ten times. As yet, its antigen is unknown. Study conclusions and caveats: Ankylosing spondylitis blood appeared to be characterized by a TCR beta motif of several highly homologous variants. Previous work reported some of these motif variants in the synovial fluid and blood of reactive arthritis. Significant enrichment of disease-linked clones was reportedly seen in matched ankylosing spondylitis synovial fluid.

In making TCR beta libraries, quantitative 5'-RACE with molecular barcodes was used. MiXCR, applied by TCRdb to the 5' RACE reads, yields one record per CDR3 protein. The repertoire includes 350,000 to 450,000 distinct CDR3 sequences, roughly 20% of them detected once, and roughly 14% sits in the top ten. The sequence was obtained from a male donor with ankylosing spondylitis or in good health (not recorded which). The chain links TRBV3-1 to TRBJ2-1; the D gene is possibly TRBD2 (5 bases). Sequencing input: blood, either unsorted or a sorted T cell fraction (not recorded which). Written as DNA, the CDR3 is TGTGCCAGCAGCCAAAACCCGGACTCCCCTCCCCCCTACAATGAGCAGTTCTTC. Its protein is CASSQNPDSPPPYNEQFF.